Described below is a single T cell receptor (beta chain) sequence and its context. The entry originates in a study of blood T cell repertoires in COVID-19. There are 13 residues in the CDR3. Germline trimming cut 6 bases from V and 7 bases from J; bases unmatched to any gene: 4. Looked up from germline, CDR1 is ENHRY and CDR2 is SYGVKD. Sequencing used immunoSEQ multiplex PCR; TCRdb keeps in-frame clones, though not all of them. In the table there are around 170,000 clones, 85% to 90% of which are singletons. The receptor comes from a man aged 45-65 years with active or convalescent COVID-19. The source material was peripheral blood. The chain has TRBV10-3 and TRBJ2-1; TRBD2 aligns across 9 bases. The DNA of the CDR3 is TGTGCCATCAGGGGACTAGCTTCGAATGAGCAGTTCTTC. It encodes CAIRGLASNEQFF.